There are a few counts of the clone carrying this TCR beta chain. The method was immunoSEQ multiplex PCR; TCRdb's version includes in-frame clones alone and lacks a portion of them. This sample has roughly 290,000 clones, with approximately 89% found just once. This sample is part of a study of blood T cell repertoires in COVID-19. V was clipped by 8 bases and J by 8 bases; unmatched bases: 6. CDR1 and CDR2 (germline): LGHNA, YSLEER. The CDR3 consists of 13 residues. The chain joins TRBV4-3 to TRBJ1-6, with 7 bases aligning to TRBD1. The clonotype was recovered from a woman aged 45-65 years who had recovered from COVID-19. Sample: peripheral blood. CDR3 nucleotide sequence: TGCGCCAGCGGGACAGCTCTTGATTCACCCCTCCACTTT. It specifies CASGTALDSPLHF.